Included here is one T cell receptor beta chain sequence, with context. The antigen remains unidentified. This may be a read error, as it is one base from a much larger clone. No conserved phenylalanine or tryptophan is present at the end of the CDR3, so a read error is the likely explanation. These data come from a study of CD8+CD57+ T cells in acquired aplastic anemia. Study details: The average for DNA from sorted CD4+ and CD8+ cells was roughly 3 ug. CD4+ reads averaged roughly 11 million in healthy donors. Study outcomes and limitations: Some 31 sequences, all CD8+ CDR3, were shared between patients and controls.

Genomic DNA acted as the template from which TCR beta VDJ combination and CDR3 sequence profiling were carried out. TCRdb itself ran the reads through MiXCR, one entry per CDR3 protein. The table records roughly 170,000 distinct CDR3 sequences, under 75% of them present only once. V lost 6 bases to trimming and J lost 8 bases, with 11 bases between them. CDR3 size: 11 residues. The germline CDR1 and CDR2 sequences are MNHEY and SMNVEV (reference sequence). V and J are TRBV27 and TRBJ2-7; D could derive from TRBD1 or TRBD2 (5 bases each). The sample taken for sequencing was sorted CD4+, CD8+, or CD8+CD57+ T cells (not recorded which) from PBMCs. The source is a human donor in good health. CDR3 coding DNA: TGTGCCAGCAGCCAGGGAGATAAGCAGTACCTC. Its translation: CASSQGDKQYL.